A selection of T cell receptor beta chains follows, all from one sample in a study of shared clonotypes between healthy human individuals. The data were produced by immunoSEQ multiplex PCR, yet TCRdb's version contains in-frame clones alone and is incomplete. The data contain a few million clones, around 92% of them seen just once; the ten biggest clones take up about 0.36%. The sample taken for sequencing was naive CD4+ T cells from PBMCs. These receptors were obtained from a man younger than 35 in good health. Some clones in this sample may be carry-over from other donors' samples. The CDR3 runs from the conserved cysteine through the conserved F or W. D genes are given only for firm matches. Clone size is given for some rows only: seen once, a few or many times, or a class if the clone is expanded.

- | TRBJ1-2 | - | TRBV27 | TGTGCCAGCAGCCTGATCGGGACTCGCTATGGCTACACCTTC | CASSLIGTRYGYTF
TRBD1 | TRBJ2-7 | - | TRBV5-4 | TGTGCCAGCAGCCCTGGACAGGGGGCGGGGGAGCAGTACTTC | CASSPGQGAGEQYF
- | TRBJ2-3 | - | TRBV28 | TGTGCCAGCAGTTTTGCAGGGGTTTTGACAGATACGCAGTATTTT | CASSFAGVLTDTQYF
TRBD1 | TRBJ2-7 | - | TRBV7-7 | TGTGCCAGCAGCTTAGGGACAGGCCCAACCTACGAGCAGTACTTC | CASSLGTGPTYEQYF
- | TRBJ2-5 | once | TRBV5-4 | TGTGCCAGCAGCTGGCCACAAGAGACCCAGTACTTC | CASSWPQETQYF
- | TRBJ2-1 | - | TRBV15 | TGTGCCACCAGCAGAGGACTAGTTTATGAGCAGTTCTTC | CATSRGLVYEQFF
- | TRBJ1-4 | - | TRBV25-1 | TGTGCCAGCAGGCCAGCTGAAGGGCAGGAGAATGAAAAACTGTTTTTT | CASRPAEGQENEKLFF
TRBD2 | TRBJ2-7 | - | TRBV5-1 | TGCGCCAGCAGCTCATTTATAGCGGGAGTCTACGAGCAGTACTTC | CASSSFIAGVYEQYF
- | TRBJ2-1 | - | TRBV7-3 | TGTGCCGGCAGCCGTCAAGGTGGAGATGAGCAGTTCTTC | CAGSRQGGDEQFF
- | TRBJ2-7 | - | TRBV28 | TGTGCCAGCAGTTTTTTGGGTCCCTTCTCCTACGAGCAGTACTTC | CASSFLGPFSYEQYF
- | TRBJ1-4 | - | TRBV28 | TGTGCCAGCAGCCCCCCCCCAGGTTCTCTAAGACTGTTTTTT | CASSPPPGSLRLFF
TRBD1 | TRBJ1-5 | once | TRBV7-6 | TGTGCCAGCAGTCCAGGGACAGGGATTCGGCATTTT | CASSPGTGIRHF
- | TRBJ2-7 | - | TRBV11-2 | TGTGCCAGCAGCTTCCGGGTAGCTTGGGACTACGAGCAGTACTTC | CASSFRVAWDYEQYF
- | TRBJ1-1 | - | TRBV5-1 | TGCGCCAGCAGCTTGGTGTCATCCTCGAACACTGAAGCTTTCTTT | CASSLVSSSNTEAFF
TRBD2 | TRBJ2-1 | - | TRBV7-9 | TGTGCCAGCAACCAAGCGGGAGTGGGCAATGAGCAGTTCTTC | CASNQAGVGNEQFF
- | TRBJ1-2 | - | TRBV28 | TGTGCCAGCAGACGACCGCAGGGAGCATCCAACTATGGCTACACCTTC | CASRRPQGASNYGYTF
- | TRBJ2-3 | - | TRBV10-1 | TGCGCCAGCAGTCCCGAAGCCCCGGGAGATACGCAGTATTTT | CASSPEAPGDTQYF
- | TRBJ2-3 | - | TRBV6-5 | TGTGCCAGCAGTTACGCCCAGGGCACAGATACGCAGTATTTT | CASSYAQGTDTQYF
- | TRBJ1-4 | - | TRBV5-5 | TGTGCCAGCAGCTTGACGGGTGAAAAACTGTTTTTT | CASSLTGEKLFF
TRBD1 | TRBJ1-1 | - | TRBV5-1 | TGCGCCAGCAGCACCGGGACAGGGAATACTGAAGCTTTCTTT | CASSTGTGNTEAFF
- | TRBJ1-5 | - | TRBV9 | TGTGCCAGCAGCGTAGATGGGGGGCGACAGCCCCAGCATTTT | CASSVDGGRQPQHF
TRBD1 | TRBJ1-5 | - | TRBV28 | TGTGCCAGCAGCGGGACAGGCAATCAGCCCCAGCATTTT | CASSGTGNQPQHF
TRBD2 | TRBJ2-7 | - | TRBV6-6 | TGTGCCAGCACCTTAGGAGTAGCGGGAGGCTACGAGCAGTACTTC | CASTLGVAGGYEQYF